This T cell receptor beta chain originates from a study of blood T cell repertoires in COVID-19. As for the study in general: Samples of COVID-19 (acute and convalescent) were obtained from the United States, Italy and Spain. Nucleic acid was either cDNA or gDNA, and it came from T cells, B-cell-depleted T cells, or PBMCs.

Original handling: Using reference gene primer amplification, nucleated cell counts were estimated. Only in-frame clones appear in the TCRdb table, and some are missing; sequencing was by immunoSEQ multiplex PCR. The V and J calls and clone size were taken over from that table, and D and trimming were inferred from the DNA. The sample includes roughly 300,000 clones, about four fifths seen only once; the top ten take around 1.2%. V was clipped by 3 bases and J by 4 bases; unmatched bases: 7. Germline values: CDR1 LNHDA, CDR2 SQIVND (reference sequence). The CDR3 length is 15 residues. The sequence was obtained from a woman aged 45 to 65 with acute or convalescent COVID-19. The chain joins TRBV19 to TRBJ2-3; TRBD2 matches at 7 bases. The sample was peripheral blood. The CDR3 loop reads CASSIAGVGADTQYF. The CDR3 nucleotides read TGTGCCAGTAGTATCGCGGGAGTGGGTGCAGATACGCAGTATTTT.